The 5 T cell receptor beta chains below all came from one sample that was sequenced in a study of T cell repertoires in cytomegalovirus infection. TCRdb reanalysed the reads using MiXCR and keeps one entry per CDR3 protein. The table has over 100,000 distinct CDR3 sequences, 10% seen once. These receptors lack a known antigen. Sequencing was carried out using PBMCs, sequenced either directly or after in vitro stimulation (not recorded which). These receptors originate from a human donor in good health (CMV status not recorded). Some clones in this sample may be carry-over from other donors' samples.

This clonotype was counted many times. The chain employs TRBV12-3 or TRBV12-4 and TRBJ1-3, with 7 bases aligning to TRBD1. The CDR3 loop spans 14 amino acids. V trimming: 6 bases; J trimming: 2 bases; junction bases outside the gene matches: 4. This chain's CDR3 is CASRPQGAGNTIYF. Here the CDR3 DNA reads TGTGCCAGCAGGCCCCAGGGGGCTGGAAACACCATATATTTT.

This clonotype was counted many times. The CDR3 spells CASSEWETQYF. The CDR3 coding sequence is TGTGCCAGCAGTGAATGGGAGACCCAGTACTTC. The chain carries TRBV6-1 and TRBJ2-5, with unresolved D. Germline V CDR1 and CDR2: MNHNS, SASEGT. The CDR3 is 11 residues long. V was shortened by 2 bases and J by 5 bases, with 3 bases between the two germline ends.

At least ten counts were recorded for this clonotype. The chain carries TRBV12-3 or TRBV12-4 and TRBJ2-2; TRBD1 matches 8 bases. The V gene end was trimmed by 6 bases and the J gene end by 1 base; junction bases not matched to a gene: 7. This CDR3 contains 16 residues. The CDR3 region is CASRLSTGVNTGELFF. The CDR3 DNA reads TGTGCCAGCAGACTATCGACAGGGGTGAACACCGGGGAGCTGTTTTTT.

A few counts support this clonotype. V is TRBV28 and J is TRBJ2-3; 9 nucleotides align to TRBD2. CDR1 and CDR2 (germline): MDHEN, SYDVKM. The ends lost 10 bases at V and 2 bases at J; junction bases unmatched: 13. This CDR3 has 16 residues. CDR3 region: CATMRRLAGYTDTQYF. The CDR3 nucleotides read TGTGCCACCATGCGGAGGCTAGCGGGATACACAGATACGCAGTATTTT.

This clonotype has at least ten counts. J is TRBJ1-1 and V is TRBV10-3; D gene uncertain. The CDR3 extends over 13 amino acids. Germline loops: CDR1 ENHRY, CDR2 SYGVKD. V was pared by 5 bases and J by 2 bases, with 9 bases between. CDR3: CAISLQRNTEAFF. CDR3 DNA sequence: TGTGCCATCAGTCTACAAAGAAACACTGAAGCTTTCTTT.